This T cell receptor (beta chain) was identified during a study of blood T cells in healthy people across ages. The second PCR ran 7 to 11 cycles with a sample-barcoded 5' primer and J-beta primers. Each CDR3 protein gets one entry after TCRdb re-called the 5' RACE reads with MiXCR. The sample lists some 1,000,000 distinct CDR3 sequences, approximately 25% occurring once. This clonotype was picked up a small number of times. Trimming pared 3 bases from V and 3 bases from J, leaving 10 bases between. Germline CDR1 reads SGDLS; CDR2 reads YYNGEE. This CDR3 region has 14 residues. These records were also assigned to another study, of T cells of mothers and their children.

The source material was blood. The J gene is TRBJ2-1, the V gene TRBV9; TRBD2 might be the D (5 bases). This clonotype was sampled from a girl aged 2 to 9 in good health. The CDR3 sequence: CASSEIGVYNEQFF. CDR3 nucleotide sequence: TGTGCCAGCAGCGAGATCGGGGTCTACAATGAGCAGTTCTTC.